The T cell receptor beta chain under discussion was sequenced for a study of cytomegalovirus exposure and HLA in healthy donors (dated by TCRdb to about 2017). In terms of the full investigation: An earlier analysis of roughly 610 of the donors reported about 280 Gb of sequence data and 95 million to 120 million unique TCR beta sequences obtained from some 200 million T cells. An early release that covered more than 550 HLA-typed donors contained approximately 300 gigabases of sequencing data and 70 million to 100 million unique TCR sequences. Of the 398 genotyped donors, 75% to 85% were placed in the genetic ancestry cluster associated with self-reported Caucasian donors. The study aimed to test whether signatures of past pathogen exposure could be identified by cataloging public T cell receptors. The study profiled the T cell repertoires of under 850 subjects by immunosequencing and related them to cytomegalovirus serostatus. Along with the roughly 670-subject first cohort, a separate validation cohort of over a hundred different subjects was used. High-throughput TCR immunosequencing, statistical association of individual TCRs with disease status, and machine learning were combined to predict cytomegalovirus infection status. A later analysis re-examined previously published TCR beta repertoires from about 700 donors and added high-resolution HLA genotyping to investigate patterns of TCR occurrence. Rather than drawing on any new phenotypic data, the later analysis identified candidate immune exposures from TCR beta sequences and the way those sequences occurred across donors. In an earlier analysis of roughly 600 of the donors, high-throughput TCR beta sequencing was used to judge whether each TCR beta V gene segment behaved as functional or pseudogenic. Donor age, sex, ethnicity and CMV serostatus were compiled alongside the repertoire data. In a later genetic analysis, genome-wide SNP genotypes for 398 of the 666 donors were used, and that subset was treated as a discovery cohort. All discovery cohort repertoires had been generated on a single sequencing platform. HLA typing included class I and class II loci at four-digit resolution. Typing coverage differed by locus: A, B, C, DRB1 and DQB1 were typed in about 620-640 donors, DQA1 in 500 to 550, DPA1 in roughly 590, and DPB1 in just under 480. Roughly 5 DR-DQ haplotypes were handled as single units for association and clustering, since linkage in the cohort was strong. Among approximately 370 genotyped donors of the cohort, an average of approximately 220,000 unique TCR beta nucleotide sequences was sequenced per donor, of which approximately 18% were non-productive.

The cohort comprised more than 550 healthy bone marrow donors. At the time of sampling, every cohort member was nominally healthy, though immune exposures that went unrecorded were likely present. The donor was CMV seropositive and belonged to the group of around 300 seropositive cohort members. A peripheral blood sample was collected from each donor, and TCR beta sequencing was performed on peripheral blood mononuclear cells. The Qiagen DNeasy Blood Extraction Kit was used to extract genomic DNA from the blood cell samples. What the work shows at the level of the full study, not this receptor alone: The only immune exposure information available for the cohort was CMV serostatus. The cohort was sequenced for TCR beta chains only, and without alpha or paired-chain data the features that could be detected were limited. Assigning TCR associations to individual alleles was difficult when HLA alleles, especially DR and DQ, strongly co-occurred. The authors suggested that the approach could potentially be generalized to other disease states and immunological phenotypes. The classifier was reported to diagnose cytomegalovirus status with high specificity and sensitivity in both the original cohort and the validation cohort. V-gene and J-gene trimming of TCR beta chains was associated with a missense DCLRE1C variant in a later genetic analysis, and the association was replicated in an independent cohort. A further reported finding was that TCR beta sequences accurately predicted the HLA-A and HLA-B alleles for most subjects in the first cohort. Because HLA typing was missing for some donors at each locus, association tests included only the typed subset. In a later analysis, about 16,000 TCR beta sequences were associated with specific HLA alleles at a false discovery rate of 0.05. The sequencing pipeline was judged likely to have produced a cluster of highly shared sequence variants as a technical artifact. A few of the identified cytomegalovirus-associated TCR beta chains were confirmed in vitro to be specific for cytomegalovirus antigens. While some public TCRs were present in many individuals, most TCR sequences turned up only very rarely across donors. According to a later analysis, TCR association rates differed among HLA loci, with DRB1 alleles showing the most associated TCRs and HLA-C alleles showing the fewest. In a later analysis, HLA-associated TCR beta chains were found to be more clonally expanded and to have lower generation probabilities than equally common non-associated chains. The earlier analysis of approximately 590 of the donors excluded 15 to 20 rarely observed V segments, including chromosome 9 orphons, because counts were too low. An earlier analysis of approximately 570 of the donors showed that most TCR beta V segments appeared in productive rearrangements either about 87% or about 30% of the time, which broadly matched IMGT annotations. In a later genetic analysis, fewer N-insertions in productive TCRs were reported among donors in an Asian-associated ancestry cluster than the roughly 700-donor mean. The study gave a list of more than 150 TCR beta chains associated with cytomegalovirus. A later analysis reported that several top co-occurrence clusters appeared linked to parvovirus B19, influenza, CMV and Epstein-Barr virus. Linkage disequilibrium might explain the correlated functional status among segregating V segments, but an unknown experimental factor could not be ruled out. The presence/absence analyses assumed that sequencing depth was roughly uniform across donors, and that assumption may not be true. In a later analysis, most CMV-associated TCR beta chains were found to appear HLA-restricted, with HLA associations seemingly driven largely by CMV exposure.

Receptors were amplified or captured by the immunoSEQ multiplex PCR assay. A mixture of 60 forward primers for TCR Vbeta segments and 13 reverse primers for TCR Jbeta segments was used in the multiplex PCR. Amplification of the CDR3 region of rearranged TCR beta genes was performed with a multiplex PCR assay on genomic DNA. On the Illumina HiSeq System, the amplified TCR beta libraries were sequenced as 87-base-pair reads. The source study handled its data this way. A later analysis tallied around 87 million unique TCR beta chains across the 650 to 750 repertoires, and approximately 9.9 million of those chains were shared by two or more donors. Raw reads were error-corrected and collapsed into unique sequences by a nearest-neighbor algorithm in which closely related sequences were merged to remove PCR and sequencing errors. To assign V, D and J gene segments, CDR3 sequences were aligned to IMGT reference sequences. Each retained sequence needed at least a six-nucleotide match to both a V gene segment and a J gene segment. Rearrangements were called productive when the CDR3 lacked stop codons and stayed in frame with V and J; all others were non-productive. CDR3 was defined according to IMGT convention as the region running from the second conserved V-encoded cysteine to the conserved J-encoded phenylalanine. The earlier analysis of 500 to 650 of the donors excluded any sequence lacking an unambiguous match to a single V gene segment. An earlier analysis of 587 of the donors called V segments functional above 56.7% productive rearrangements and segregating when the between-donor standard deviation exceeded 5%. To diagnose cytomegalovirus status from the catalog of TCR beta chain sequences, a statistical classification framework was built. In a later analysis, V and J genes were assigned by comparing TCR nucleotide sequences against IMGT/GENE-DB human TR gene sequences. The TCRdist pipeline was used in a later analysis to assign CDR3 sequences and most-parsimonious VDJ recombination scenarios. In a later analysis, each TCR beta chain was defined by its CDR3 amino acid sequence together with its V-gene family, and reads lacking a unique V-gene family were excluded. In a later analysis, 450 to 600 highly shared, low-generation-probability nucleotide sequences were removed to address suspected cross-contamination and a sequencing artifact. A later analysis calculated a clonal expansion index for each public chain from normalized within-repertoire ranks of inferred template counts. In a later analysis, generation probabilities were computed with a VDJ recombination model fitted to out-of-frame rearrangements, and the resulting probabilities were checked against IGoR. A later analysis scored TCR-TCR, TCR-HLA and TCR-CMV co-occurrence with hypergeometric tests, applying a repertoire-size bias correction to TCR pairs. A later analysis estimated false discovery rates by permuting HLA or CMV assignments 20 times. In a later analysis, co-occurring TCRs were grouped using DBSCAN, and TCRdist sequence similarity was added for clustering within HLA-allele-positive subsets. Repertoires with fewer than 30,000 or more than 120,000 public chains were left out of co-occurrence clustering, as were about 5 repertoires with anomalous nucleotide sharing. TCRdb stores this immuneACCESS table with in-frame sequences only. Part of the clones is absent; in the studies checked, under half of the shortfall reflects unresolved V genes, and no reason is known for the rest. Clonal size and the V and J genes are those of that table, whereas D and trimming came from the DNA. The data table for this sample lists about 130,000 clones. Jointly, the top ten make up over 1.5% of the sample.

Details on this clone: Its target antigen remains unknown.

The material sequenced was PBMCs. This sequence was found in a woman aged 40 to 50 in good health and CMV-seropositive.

Here the CDR3 is given as CASSLSTGTGYTRSPYEQYF. The base sequence is TGTGCCAGCAGTTTATCGACCGGGACAGGTTATACACGAAGCCCCTACGAGCAGTACTTC. The chain uses TRBV27 and TRBJ2-7, and 8 bases in between align with TRBD1. Including the terminal cysteine and phenylalanine, the CDR3 comprises 20 residues. The read is trimmed to its CDR3 DNA, 60 bases read in frame from base 1. V is pruned by 0 bases and J by 2 bases, leaving 18 bases of the junction without a gene match. CDR1 and CDR2 are read off the germline V gene (reference sequence) as MNHEY and SMNVEV.